These 25 T cell receptor beta chains were all obtained from the same sample, sequenced in a study of blood T cell repertoires in COVID-19 (dated by TCRdb to the early 2020s). Libraries were constructed by the immunoSEQ multiplex PCR assay. The table was pulled from immuneACCESS by TCRdb, which kept in-frame rearrangements only. Such tables lose some clones; where checked, under half of the loss comes from unresolved V genes, and the rest has no known cause. Present in this sample are roughly 190,000 clones, roughly 82% of which were seen just once. The top ten constitute roughly 5% of the sample. Sequencing was performed on PBMCs or T cells enriched from blood (not recorded which). These receptors originate from a woman aged 55-70 years with acute COVID-19.

The chain recombines TRBV7-9 with TRBJ2-7; TRBD2 aligns across 11 bases. This CDR3 has 14 amino acids. Germline V gene lookup returns CDR1 SEHNR and CDR2 FQNEAQ (reference sequence). V gave up 6 bases and J gave up 3 bases; unmatched junction bases: 4. The CDR3 nucleotides are TGTGCCAGCAGGAACCTAGCGGGAGGCTACGAGCAGTACTTC. Encoded protein: CASRNLAGGYEQYF.

This sequence joins TRBV18 and TRBJ2-7; 10 bases align to TRBD2. Unmatched junction bases numbered 6, after V lost 3 bases and J lost 4 bases. This CDR3 region has 15 residues. From germline, CDR1 is KGHSH and CDR2 LQKENI. In DNA, the CDR3 is TGTGCCAGCTCACCCCCTAGCGGGAGTACGTACGAGCAGTACTTC. Amino acid sequence: CASSPPSGSTYEQYF.

The V gene is TRBV10-1, the J gene TRBJ1-1; D not certain. The CDR3 is 18 residues long. The germline V gene has CDR1 WNHNN and CDR2 SYGVQD (reference sequence). V shed 2 bases and J shed 5 bases, with 24 bases lying between them. CDR3 protein: CASSERQMLVGTTTEAFF. Written as DNA, the CDR3 is TGCGCCAGCAGTGAGAGGCAAATGTTGGTGGGTACGACTACTGAAGCTTTCTTT.

The chain uses TRBV6-1 and TRBJ1-3; D perhaps matches TRBD1 (5 bases). Trimming left V 4 bases short and J 0 bases short, with 16 bases between. This CDR3 is 17 amino acids long. In germline, CDR1 is MNHNS, CDR2 SASEGT. CDR3 residues: CASSVSRGGTSGNTIYF. The CDR3 nucleotides read TGTGCCAGCAGTGTCAGCCGGGGGGGAACCTCTGGAAACACCATATATTTT.

The rearrangement joins TRBV10-3 to TRBJ2-3, with 11 bases lining up with TRBD2. Germline CDR1 ENHRY, CDR2 SYGVKD. The ends lost 1 base at V and 5 bases at J; junction bases unmatched: 8. The CDR3 has 17 amino acids. The CDR3 region is CAISELAASGGRDTQYF. CDR3 nucleotides: TGTGCCATCAGTGAGTTGGCGGCTAGCGGGGGGAGAGATACGCAGTATTTT.

The rearrangement joins TRBV21-1 to TRBJ1-2; the table calls TRBD1, which could not be checked here. TRBV21-1 is noted as a pseudogene. CDR3 length: 15 residues. CDR3 amino acids: CASSPPSTGNYGYTF. DNA of the CDR3: TGTGCCAGCAGCCCTCCCTCTACAGGGAACTATGGCTACACCTTC.

This rearrangement joins TRBV5-4 to TRBJ1-5; tentatively, D is TRBD1 (6 bases). The CDR3 is 14 amino acids. Deletions cut 4 bases from V and 1 base from J, with 9 bases between. From germline, CDR1 is SGHNT and CDR2 YYREEE (reference sequence). Written as DNA, the CDR3 is TGTGCCAGCAGCATTGGACAGAGCAATCAGCCCCAGCATTTT. This gives the protein CASSIGQSNQPQHF. The whole variable domain, remainder taken from reference TRBV5-4 and TRBJ1-5, is ETGVTQSPTHLIKTRGQQVTLRCSSQSGHNTVSWYQQALGQGPQFIFQYYREEENGRGNFPPRFSGLQFPNYSSELNVNALELDDSALYLCASSIGQSNQPQHFGDGTRLSIL.

V gene TRBV7-2 combines with J gene TRBJ1-2, with 10 nucleotides matching TRBD1. The J segment lost 6 bases and the V segment lost 4 bases, leaving 11 bases of the junction unmatched. CDR3 length: 16 amino acids. Germline assignment: CDR1 SGHTA and CDR2 FQGNSA. The CDR3 DNA is TGTGCCAGCAGCTACTCCGGGACAGGGGTGATGGATGGCTACACCTTC. Translated: CASSYSGTGVMDGYTF.

The CDR3 loop reads CASSLIMNTEAFF. DNA for the CDR3: TGTGCCAGCAGTCTAATCATGAACACTGAAGCTTTCTTT. V and J are TRBV5-5 and TRBJ1-1; D gene ambiguous. CDR3 length equals 13 residues. Trimming cost V 5 bases and J 0 bases, with 8 bases left between them. The V gene's germline CDR1 is SGHKS and CDR2 YYEKEE (reference sequence).

This clone appeared many times. The J gene is TRBJ1-2, the V gene TRBV11-2; D perhaps matches TRBD1 (6 bases). V was cut by 6 bases and J by 4 bases, with 9 bases left in between. Germline-derived CDR1 and CDR2 are SGHAT and FQNNGV. The CDR3 has 12 amino acids. The CDR3 here is CASSARGYGYTF. DNA for the CDR3: TGTGCCAGCAGTGCCAGGGGCTATGGCTACACCTTC.

The chain combines TRBV7-2 with TRBJ1-6, with no clear D. The germline gives CDR1 SGHTA, CDR2 FQGNSA. Between the trimmed V and J ends, which lost 2 bases and 5 bases, there was a span of 16 bases. The CDR3 loop spans 17 amino acids. CDR3 region: CASSLNGARADNSPLHF. As DNA, the CDR3 is TGTGCCAGCAGCTTAAATGGAGCCAGAGCGGATAATTCACCCCTCCACTTT.

The genes are TRBV18 and TRBJ1-5; possibly TRBD1 for D (5 bases). CDR1 is KGHSH and CDR2 is LQKENI in the germline V gene. V was trimmed by 3 bases and J by 3 bases, leaving 15 bases between them. CDR3 length equals 16 residues. The CDR3: CASSPTSQGNNQPQHF. The CDR3 coding sequence is TGTGCCAGCTCACCCACCTCCCAGGGCAACAATCAGCCCCAGCATTTT.

The CDR3 nucleotides are TGTGCCAGCAGTTACTCCGACAGGGACAACGAGCAGTACTTC. Its translation: CASSYSDRDNEQYF. This chain connects TRBV6-5 to TRBJ2-7; 7 bases are a match to TRBD1. CDR3 size: 14 residues. The V gene end was trimmed by 0 bases and the J gene end by 5 bases; junction bases not matched to a gene: 4. Germline V gene lookup returns CDR1 MNHEY and CDR2 SVGAGI.

This chain joins TRBV19 and TRBJ1-5; D is ambiguous. Trimming left V 8 bases short and J 0 bases short, with 11 bases between. The CDR3 covers 14 residues. CDR1 and CDR2 from the germline V gene are LNHDA and SQIVND (reference sequence). CDR3 protein: CASQDSYSNQPQHF. The CDR3, as DNA: TGTGCCAGTCAGGATTCTTATAGCAATCAGCCCCAGCATTTT.

This chain uses TRBV7-9 with TRBJ1-2, with D possibly TRBD1 on 5 matching bases. The CDR3 is 14 amino acids. The germline V gene encodes CDR1 SEHNR and CDR2 FQNEAQ (reference sequence). Trimming took 5 bases from V and 4 from J, leaving 14 bases between them. The CDR3: CASSRQTGGYGYTF. The CDR3 region has the DNA TGTGCCAGCAGCCGACAGACGGGGGGCTATGGCTACACCTTC.

The J gene is TRBJ2-5, the V gene TRBV24-1; 9 nucleotides agree with TRBD1. The CDR3 is 15 residues long. The trim removed 0 bases at V and 5 bases at J, leaving 3 bases unmatched. Germline V lookup: CDR1 KGHDR, CDR2 SFDVKD. The CDR3 spells CATSDLTGGIETQYF. CDR3 in DNA: TGTGCCACCAGTGATTTGACAGGGGGCATCGAGACCCAGTACTTC.

This clone was seen a single time. CDR3 amino acids: CATSDSGLLLGELFF. Written as DNA, the CDR3 is TGTGCCACCAGTGATTCCGGACTGCTTCTTGGGGAGCTGTTTTTT. The chain has TRBV24-1 and TRBJ2-2, with a possible D match to TRBD2 (5 bases). V lost 2 bases and J 8 bases, leaving 14 bases between the germline ends. Germline V gives CDR1 KGHDR, CDR2 SFDVKD. The CDR3 totals 15 residues.

This clone showed up just a few times. Other DNA sequences in this sample translate to the same CDR3. The J gene is TRBJ1-5, the V gene TRBV24-1; D is unresolved. There are 12 residues in the CDR3. In germline, CDR1 is KGHDR, CDR2 SFDVKD. V gave up 4 bases and J gave up 5 bases, with 5 bases separating them. The CDR3 here is CATSDRDQPQHF. The CDR3 DNA sequence: TGTGCCACCAGTGACCGAGATCAGCCCCAGCATTTT.

V gene TRBV7-2 combines with J gene TRBJ1-2; 9 bases are a match to TRBD1. Germline lookup yields CDR1 SGHTA and CDR2 FQGNSA. Trimming took 3 bases from V and 7 from J; bases not matched to a gene: 3. This CDR3 region has 13 residues. The CDR3 coding sequence is TGTGCCAGCAGCTTGGGACAGGGAATTGGCTACACCTTC. It codes for CASSLGQGIGYTF.

This chain connects TRBV5-1 to TRBJ2-5; TRBD2 matches 12 bases. Germline loops: CDR1 SGHRS, CDR2 YFSETQ. The CDR3 spans 15 residues. V lost 3 bases to trimming and J lost 9 bases; unmatched junction nucleotides: 9. In nucleotides, the CDR3 is TGCGCCAGCAGCTCCCGGACTAGCGGGGATCGGGCCCAGTACTTC. It yields the protein CASSSRTSGDRAQYF.

This clone was counted a single time. This chain connects TRBV6-2 or TRBV6-3 to TRBJ1-1, with D maybe TRBD1 (5 bases). CDR1 and CDR2 from the germline V gene are MNHEY and SVGEGT. This CDR3 has 17 amino acids. Trimming cost V 5 bases and J 4 bases, with 23 bases left between them. This CDR3 is CASSDPPGGGGITEAFF. The CDR3 DNA reads TGTGCCAGCAGTGATCCCCCGGGGGGTGGGGGGATCACTGAAGCTTTCTTT.

The chain employs TRBV19 and TRBJ2-3, with D maybe TRBD2 (6 bases). The germline CDR1 and CDR2 sequences are LNHDA and SQIVND (reference sequence). Trimming took 11 bases from V and 4 from J, leaving 16 bases between them. The CDR3 length is 13 residues. The CDR3 nucleotides are TGTGCCTCTCTACTAGCAGGTTCAGATACGCAGTATTTT. Protein: CASLLAGSDTQYF.

The chain uses TRBV27 and TRBJ1-5; the D is unclear. Germline CDR1 and CDR2: MNHEY and SMNVEV (reference sequence). Trimming pared 0 bases from V and 6 bases from J, leaving 6 bases between. The CDR3 extends over 13 amino acids. The CDR3 sequence is CASSLSYRQPQHF. The CDR3 DNA is TGTGCCAGCAGTTTATCATATCGTCAGCCCCAGCATTTT.

The chain uses TRBV7-2 and TRBJ2-3, with D perhaps TRBD1 (6 bases). The germline CDR1 and CDR2 sequences are SGHTA and FQGNSA. Trimming pared 2 bases from V and 2 bases from J, leaving 14 bases between. This CDR3 region has 16 residues. For the CDR3, the DNA is TGTGCCAGCAGCTTAACCGGGACACTCCACACAGATACGCAGTATTTT. Its translation: CASSLTGTLHTDTQYF. The variable domain in full, completed from reference TRBV7-2 and TRBJ2-3, reads GAGVSQSPSNKVTEKGKDVELRCDPISGHTALYWYRQSLGQGLEFLIYFQGNSAPDKSGLPSDRFSAERTGGSVSTLTIQRTQQEDSAVYLCASSLTGTLHTDTQYFGPGTRLTVL.

This clone was seen more than once but under ten times. V usage is TRBV18 and J usage is TRBJ1-2, with D uncertain. The CDR3 extends over 16 amino acids. Germline CDR1 KGHSH, CDR2 LQKENI. Trimming removed 3 bases from V and 0 bases from J, with 14 bases in between. CDR3 region: CASSPPGREPNYGYTF. The CDR3 DNA sequence: TGTGCCAGCTCACCCCCGGGGAGGGAACCTAACTATGGCTACACCTTC.